The 30 T cell receptor beta chains below were found in one sample sequenced in a study of PD-1 blockade in classical Hodgkin lymphoma. Using immunoSEQ multiplex PCR, the repertoire was profiled, and TCRdb retains in-frame clones only, with some absent. The sample lists 43,000 or so clones, around 70% occurring once. All trial patients relapsed after autologous stem cell transplantation. The sequences come from peripheral blood mononuclear cells (PBMCs), collected at baseline. The receptors originated from a human donor with classical Hodgkin lymphoma.

The J gene is TRBJ1-2, the V gene TRBV7-9; weak D call: TRBD1 (6 bases). The CDR3 totals 15 residues. Trimming took 4 bases from V and 6 from J, leaving 18 bases between them. Germline V CDR1 and CDR2: SEHNR, FQNEAQ (reference sequence). The CDR3 loop is CASSSRRGGWDGYTF. Here the CDR3 DNA reads TGTGCCAGCAGCTCCAGGCGAGGGGGTTGGGATGGCTACACCTTC. The full variable domain, with the rest looked up from reference TRBV7-9 and TRBJ1-2, is DTGVSQNPRHKITKRGQNVTFRCDPISEHNRLYWYRQTLGQGPEFLTYFQNEAQLEKSRLLSDRFSAERPKGSFSTLEIQRTEQGDSAMYLCASSSRRGGWDGYTFGSGTRLTVV.

This clone was seen only once. The chain is built from TRBV5-4 and TRBJ1-1; D gene ambiguous. CDR1 and CDR2 from the germline V gene are SGHNT and YYREEE (reference sequence). CDR3 length: 15 amino acids. V lost 6 bases and J 0 bases, leaving 15 bases between the germline ends. The CDR3 here is CASTTSRVLNTEAFF. In nucleotides, the CDR3 is TGTGCCAGCACCACCTCTCGGGTATTGAACACTGAAGCTTTCTTT.

This clone was detected only a few times. This chain connects TRBV25-1 to TRBJ1-4; D unresolved. This CDR3 is built from 13 residues. Germline loops: CDR1 MGHDK, CDR2 SYGVNS. V lost 6 bases and J 1 base, leaving 6 bases between the germline ends. CDR3 coding DNA: TGTGCCAGCAGCTGGCTAACTAATGAAAAACTGTTTTTT. Its translation: CASSWLTNEKLFF.

At least ten counts were recorded for this clone. The genes are TRBV6-5 and TRBJ1-5; unclear D gene. Trimming pared 6 bases from V and 13 bases from J, leaving 7 bases between. The germline V gene has CDR1 MNHEY and CDR2 SVGAGI. The CDR3 spans 9 residues. The CDR3 region has the DNA TGTGCCAGCAGCCGATCGCAGCATTTT. Its protein product is CASSRSQHF.

The chain combines TRBV5-1 with TRBJ2-7; 7 bases line up with TRBD1. The CDR3 length is 14 residues. V dropped 0 bases and J dropped 2; count of bases not matched to a gene: 2. CDR1 is SGHRS, CDR2 YFSETQ, per germline. The CDR3 DNA reads TGCGCCAGCAGCTTGGCAGGGGGAACCTACGAGCAGTACTTC. Translation gives CASSLAGGTYEQYF.

This clone is deemed large. This chain connects TRBV11-3 to TRBJ1-2, with D possibly being TRBD1 (6 bases). Looked up from germline, CDR1 is SGHNT and CDR2 is YENEEA. Deletions cut 5 bases from V and 7 bases from J, with 20 bases between. This CDR3 region has 15 residues. The CDR3 DNA reads as TGTGCCAGCAGCCCCCGGACAGAAGCTGACCCTGGCTACACCTTC. Its protein product is CASSPRTEADPGYTF.

This chain links TRBV6-5 with TRBJ2-5; 7 nucleotides match TRBD1. The better agreement between TRBJ2-7 and the DNA end casts doubt on the J call. Germline V gene lookup returns CDR1 MNHEY and CDR2 SVGAGI. This CDR3 region has 15 residues. The CDR3 loop reads CASSYDRDSKNEQYF. The CDR3, as DNA: TGTGCCAGCAGTTACGACCGGGACAGTAAAAACGAGCAGTACTTC.

This clone appeared a single time. The chain couples TRBV11-3 to TRBJ1-4; maybe TRBD1 (5 bases). The CDR3 consists of 14 residues. Germline CDR1 reads SGHNT; CDR2 reads YENEEA. The germline V and J ends were trimmed by 0 bases and 10 bases, with 12 bases remaining between them. The CDR3 spells CASSLEGTLGKLFF. In DNA, the CDR3 is TGTGCCAGCAGCTTAGAGGGGACTCTCGGAAAACTGTTTTTT. The full variable domain, in which reference TRBV11-3 and TRBJ1-4 provide the parts outside the CDR3, is EAGVVQSPRYKIIEKKQPVAFWCNPISGHNTLYWYLQNLGQGPELLIRYENEEAVDDSQLPKDRFSAERLKGVDSTLKIQPAELGDSAVYLCASSLEGTLGKLFFGSGTQLSVL.

This chain uses TRBV6-1 with TRBJ2-6; D might be TRBD1 (6 bases). Deletions cut 7 bases from V and 2 bases from J, with 12 bases between. The CDR3 has 15 amino acids. From germline, CDR1 is MNHNS and CDR2 SASEGT. The CDR3 bases are TGTGCCAGCAACCACAGGGCTGCTGGGGCCAACGTCCTGACTTTC. The encoded protein is CASNHRAAGANVLTF.

The genes are TRBV4-1 and TRBJ2-5; either TRBD1 or TRBD2 may supply D (6 bases each). The CDR3 contains 16 residues. V was pared by 0 bases and J by 5 bases, with 16 bases between. Germline assignment: CDR1 MGHRA and CDR2 YSYEKL. This chain's CDR3 is CASSQETGAMEETQYF. The CDR3 nucleotides are TGCGCCAGCAGCCAAGAGACGGGGGCGATGGAGGAGACCCAGTACTTC.

The rearrangement joins TRBV19 to TRBJ1-1; unclear D gene. CDR1 and CDR2 from the germline V gene are LNHDA and SQIVND (reference sequence). Trimming cost V 8 bases and J 0 bases, with 19 bases left between them. CDR3 length equals 16 residues. CDR3 residues: CASGVSEGFMNTEAFF. Written as DNA, the CDR3 is TGTGCCAGTGGGGTGAGTGAGGGCTTCATGAACACTGAAGCTTTCTTT. Full variable domain (missing parts from reference TRBV19 and TRBJ1-1): DGGITQSPKYLFRKEGQNVTLSCEQNLNHDAMYWYRQDPGQGLRLIYYSQIVNDFQKGDIAEGYSVSREKKESFPLTVTSAQKNPTAFYLCASGVSEGFMNTEAFFGQGTRLTVV.

This clone occurred once. V and J are TRBV5-1 and TRBJ2-1; maybe TRBD2 (6 bases). Germline CDR1 is SGHRS and CDR2 is YFSETQ. CDR3 length: 12 amino acids. Trimming took off 4 bases at V and 10 bases at J, with 12 bases between the two ends. This CDR3 reads CASSPGLGEQFF. The CDR3 region has the DNA TGCGCCAGCAGCCCGGGACTGGGGGAGCAGTTCTTC.

The V call is TRBV5-1, the J call TRBJ1-1; D is ambiguous. Trimming took 5 bases from V and 5 from J, leaving 19 bases between them. Germline assignment: CDR1 SGHRS and CDR2 YFSETQ. This CDR3 spans 15 amino acids. In DNA form, the CDR3 reads TGCGCCAGCAGGCAGTTGCCCTTGGCCGAGACTGAAGCTTTCTTT. Its translation: CASRQLPLAETEAFF.

The CDR3 loop reads CASSPQAAGGDSYEQYF. As DNA, the CDR3 is TGTGCCAGCAGCCCACAGGCGGCGGGGGGCGACTCCTACGAGCAGTACTTC. The rearrangement links TRBV7-9 to TRBJ2-7; 8 nucleotides line up with TRBD2. In germline, CDR1 is SEHNR, CDR2 FQNEAQ (reference sequence). The CDR3 length is 17 residues. With V trimmed by 5 bases and J by 0 bases, 12 bases remained unmatched.

The chain links TRBV6-1 to TRBJ2-1, with D possibly called TRBD1 or TRBD2 (5 bases each). Germline loops: CDR1 MNHNS, CDR2 SASEGT. This CDR3 comprises 14 residues. V gave up 6 bases and J gave up 6 bases, with 15 bases separating them. Written as DNA, the CDR3 is TGTGCCAGCAGCCTGTTCGGGACGAGCAATGAGCAGTTCTTC. As protein: CASSLFGTSNEQFF.

V is TRBV4-2 and J is TRBJ2-7; D may correspond to TRBD1 or TRBD2 (6 bases each). Trimming took 0 bases from V and 6 from J, leaving 15 bases between them. Germline V gene sequence: CDR1 LGHNA, CDR2 YNFKEQ. This CDR3 comprises 15 residues. CDR3 nucleotides: TGTGCCAGCAGCCAAGATAAGGGGGGTGTAGGCGAGCAGTACTTC. This sequence encodes CASSQDKGGVGEQYF.

DNA of the CDR3: TGTGCCAGCAGTGAAAAGTATGGGGTGAGAGAGACCCAGTACTTC. Residues: CASSEKYGVRETQYF. J is TRBJ2-5 and V is TRBV25-1; D ambiguous. Germline V lookup: CDR1 MGHDK, CDR2 SYGVNS. There are 15 residues in the CDR3. V lost 2 bases to trimming and J lost 4 bases, with 14 bases between them. The entire variable domain, with the rest obtained from reference TRBV25-1 and TRBJ2-5, is as follows: EADIYQTPRYLVIGTGKKITLECSQTMGHDKMYWYQQDPGMELHLIHYSYGVNSTEKGDLSSESTVSRIRTEHFPLTLESARPSHTSQYLCASSEKYGVRETQYFGPGTRLLVL.

This clone has more than one count but fewer than ten. The chain links TRBV19 to TRBJ2-1, with 7 positions matching TRBD1. Germline CDR1 reads LNHDA; CDR2 reads SQIVND (reference sequence). The CDR3 has 12 residues. V shed 6 bases and J 6 bases; nucleotides not matched to a gene: 2. The CDR3 loop reads CASSDRANEQFF. The CDR3 nucleotides are TGTGCCAGTAGCGACAGGGCCAATGAGCAGTTCTTC.

This clone turned up a few times. At one end, the junction sequence differs from germline, possibly due to a read error. CDR3 residues: CASSLGHNTGELFF. The CDR3 DNA is TGTGCTAGCAGCTTGGGACATAACACCGGGGAGCTGTTTTTT. The chain recombines TRBV7-7 with TRBJ2-2; D possibly corresponds to TRBD1 (6 bases). The V gene's germline CDR1 is SSHAT and CDR2 FNYEAQ (reference sequence). CDR3 length: 14 amino acids.

The V call is TRBV18, the J call TRBJ2-7; no definite D call. Trimming shortened V by 0 bases and J by 3 bases, and 6 bases separated the two germline ends. This CDR3 region has 13 residues. Germline CDR1 and CDR2: KGHSH and LQKENI. The CDR3 spells CASSPPVSYEQYF. DNA for the CDR3: TGTGCCAGCTCACCACCGGTCAGCTACGAGCAGTACTTC.

The chain joins TRBV7-9 to TRBJ2-3, with TRBD2 identical over 9 bases. The CDR3 spans 16 residues. The germline CDR1 and CDR2 sequences are SEHNR and FQNEAQ (reference sequence). The junction had 7 bases not matched to a gene; V was cut back by 4 bases and J by 2 bases. The CDR3 sequence: CASSSLAGSFTDTQYF. The CDR3 coding sequence is TGTGCCAGCAGCTCCCTAGCGGGAAGTTTCACAGATACGCAGTATTTT.

This chain links TRBV5-8 with TRBJ1-2, with 8 bases lining up with TRBD1. Looked up from germline, CDR1 is SGHTS and CDR2 is YDEGEE. The junction had 9 bases not matched to a gene; V was cut back by 4 bases and J by 7 bases. The CDR3 has 14 amino acids. CDR3 protein: CASSTRQGLVGYTF. CDR3 sequence (DNA): TGTGCCAGCAGCACGCGACAGGGGTTGGTTGGCTACACCTTC.

The rearrangement joins TRBV7-6 to TRBJ2-2, with 9 nucleotides matching TRBD2. Losses at the gene ends were 10 bases for V and 1 base for J; bases not matched to a gene: 10. The CDR3 runs 16 residues. Germline CDR1 SGHVS, CDR2 FNYEAQ. CDR3: CAIGGASGMNTGELFF. Here the CDR3 DNA reads TGTGCCATCGGGGGGGCTAGCGGGATGAACACCGGGGAGCTGTTTTTT.

This sequence joins TRBV11-3 and TRBJ2-2; tentatively, D is TRBD1 (5 bases). Germline values: CDR1 SGHNT, CDR2 YENEEA. Trimming pared 4 bases from V and 2 bases from J, leaving 17 bases between. CDR3 length equals 17 residues. CDR3 nucleotides: TGTGCCAGCAGCTCGAGGCAGGGCCCTACAAACACCGGGGAGCTGTTTTTT. Translated: CASSSRQGPTNTGELFF.

The V gene is TRBV21-1, the J gene TRBJ1-2; the table assigns TRBD1, which was not confirmed against the DNA. TRBV21-1 is described as a pseudogene. The CDR3 loop spans 15 amino acids. CDR3 sequence reads: CASSKVNTPTLGYTF. In DNA form, the CDR3 reads TGTGCCAGCAGCAAAGTAAACACACCCACATTAGGCTACACCTTC.

This sequence joins TRBV7-9 and TRBJ1-1, with D unresolved. Germline CDR1 reads SEHNR; CDR2 reads FQNEAQ (reference sequence). The CDR3 runs 15 residues. V lost 5 bases and J 0 bases, leaving 13 bases between the germline ends. The CDR3 DNA sequence: TGTGCCAGCAGCCCTTTTGGACGGATGAACACTGAAGCTTTCTTT. Protein sequence: CASSPFGRMNTEAFF.

This sequence joins TRBV11-2 and TRBJ2-5, with unresolved D. The J call is uncertain, as TRBJ2-7 better fits the DNA end. There are 14 residues in the CDR3. The V gene's germline CDR1 is SGHAT and CDR2 FQNNGV. CDR3 sequence: CASSLRFGSDEQYF. CDR3 DNA sequence: TGTGCCAGCAGCTTAAGGTTTGGTTCCGACGAGCAGTACTTC.

J is TRBJ1-1 and V is TRBV29-1, with D perhaps matching TRBD1 (6 bases). The CDR3 consists of 14 residues. Germline V gives CDR1 SQVTM, CDR2 ANQGSEA. The V end was cut by 6 bases, the J end by 7 bases, with 21 bases between. The CDR3 region has the DNA TGCAGCGTCACCCGGGGGGGGGCTGGTATTGAAGCTTTCTTT. Its translation is CSVTRGGAGIEAFF.

The CDR3 region is CASRIGNQETQYF. DNA for the CDR3: TGTGCCAGCAGAATAGGAAACCAAGAGACCCAGTACTTC. The chain uses TRBV7-8 and TRBJ2-5, with D uncertain. Germline V gives CDR1 SGHVS, CDR2 FQNEAQ. This CDR3 is 13 amino acids long. V was shortened by 6 bases and J by 0 bases, with 8 bases between the two germline ends.

The chain combines TRBV5-1 with TRBJ2-3, with D uncertain. Germline V gene sequence: CDR1 SGHRS, CDR2 YFSETQ. Trimming shortened V by 0 bases and J by 0 bases, and 11 bases separated the two germline ends. This CDR3 has 16 residues. CDR3 amino acids: CASSLAGATSTDTQYF. Here the CDR3 DNA reads TGCGCCAGCAGCTTGGCCGGAGCTACTAGCACAGATACGCAGTATTTT.